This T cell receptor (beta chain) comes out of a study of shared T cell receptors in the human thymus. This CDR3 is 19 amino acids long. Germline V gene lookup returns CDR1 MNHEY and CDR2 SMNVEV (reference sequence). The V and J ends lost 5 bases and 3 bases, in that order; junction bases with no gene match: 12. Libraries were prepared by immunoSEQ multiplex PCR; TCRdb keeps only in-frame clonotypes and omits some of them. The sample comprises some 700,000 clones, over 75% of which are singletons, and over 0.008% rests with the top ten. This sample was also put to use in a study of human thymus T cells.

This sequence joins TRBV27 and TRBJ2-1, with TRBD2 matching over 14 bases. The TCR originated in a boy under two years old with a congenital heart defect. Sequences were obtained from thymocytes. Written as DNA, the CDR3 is TGTGCCAGCAGTCCGGGACTAGCGGGAGAGAAAAAGGACTACAATGAGCAGTTCTTC. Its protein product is CASSPGLAGEKKDYNEQFF.